Below, 32 T cell receptor beta chains from the same sample are listed, as sequenced in a study of STAT3 mutations in large granular lymphocyte leukemia. No antigen has been identified for these receptors. TCRdb's table, derived via immunoSEQ multiplex PCR, lists solely in-frame clones and lacks some. Of over 30,000 clones detected, roughly 88% appear once; the ten largest clones hold about 0.46%. Findings of the study overall: Every T-LGLL patient had at least one immunodominant TCRbeta clonotype.

The sequenced sample was PBMCs. Receptor source: a human donor with T large granular lymphocyte leukemia. Some clones in this sample may be carry-over from other donors' samples.

The CDR3 loop is CASSLAPASGTEAFF. The CDR3 DNA sequence: TGTGCCAGCAGCTTAGCGCCGGCCAGCGGAACTGAAGCTTTCTTT. V usage is TRBV7-2 and J usage is TRBJ1-1; no firm D call. The V and J ends lost 0 bases and 5 bases respectively, with 13 bases between them. Germline CDR1 and CDR2: SGHTA and FQGNSA. This CDR3 has 15 amino acids.

The count of this clone is one. This chain connects TRBV5-4 to TRBJ1-4, with 7 bases that match TRBD1. This CDR3 contains 13 residues. Germline assignment: CDR1 SGHNT and CDR2 YYREEE (reference sequence). With 4 bases clipped from V and 5 bases from J, the junction kept 2 bases outside the gene matches. The CDR3 protein is CASSEGQNEKLFF. CDR3 coding DNA: TGTGCCAGCAGCGAGGGACAGAATGAAAAACTGTTTTTT.

CDR3 region: CASTPTGTAYEQYF. For the CDR3, the DNA is TGTGCCAGCACCCCGACAGGGACTGCCTACGAGCAGTACTTC. The V call is TRBV7-9, the J call TRBJ2-7, with a possible D match to TRBD1 (7 bases). Germline values: CDR1 SEHNR, CDR2 FQNEAQ (reference sequence). CDR3 length: 14 residues. Trimming took off 7 bases at V and 2 bases at J, with 15 bases between the two ends.

This chain joins TRBV5-1 and TRBJ2-5; 16 bases map to TRBD2. The V and J ends lost 2 bases and 5 bases, in that order; junction bases with no gene match: 3. Per the germline V gene, CDR1 is SGHRS and CDR2 is YFSETQ. The CDR3 covers 16 residues. In DNA form, the CDR3 reads TGCGCCAGCAGCTTCGGGACTAGCGGGAGGGGGGAGACCCAGTACTTC. Amino acid sequence: CASSFGTSGRGETQYF.

This clone was counted only a few times. The chain has TRBV30 and TRBJ1-5, with 9 nucleotides matching TRBD1. The CDR3 sequence is 13 residues long. The V gene's germline CDR1 is GTSNPN and CDR2 SVGIG (reference sequence). With V trimmed by 3 bases and J by 5 bases, 2 bases remained unmatched. The CDR3 coding sequence is TGTGCCTGGAGCGGGGACAGGGATCAGCCCCAGCATTTT. Amino acid sequence: CAWSGDRDQPQHF.

This clone was recorded a few times. The chain combines TRBV6-1 with TRBJ2-7; TRBD2 matches 10 bases. Germline lookup yields CDR1 MNHNS and CDR2 SASEGT. This CDR3 contains 15 residues. The ends lost 3 bases at V and 0 bases at J; junction bases unmatched: 2. CDR3 in amino acids: CASSELAGDSYEQYV. CDR3 in DNA: TGTGCCAGCAGTGAGCTAGCGGGGGACTCCTACGAGCAGTACGTC.

CDR3 DNA: TGTGCCAGCAGTGAAGGGAGTAAAAGCAATCAGCCCCAGCATTTT. Protein product: CASSEGSKSNQPQHF. The chain is built from TRBV2 and TRBJ1-5; D gene unclear. V lost 1 base, J lost 1 base, and 8 bases lay in between. The CDR3 has 15 residues. Looked up from germline, CDR1 is SNHLY and CDR2 is FYNNEI.

This chain connects TRBV5-6 to TRBJ1-5, with TRBD1 matching over 7 bases. V lost 3 bases to trimming and J lost 2 bases; unmatched junction nucleotides: 14. This CDR3 is 18 amino acids long. Germline loops: CDR1 SGHDT, CDR2 YYEEEE. The CDR3 is CASSSSLQGGRGNQPQHF. The CDR3 DNA reads as TGTGCCAGCAGCTCCTCACTCCAGGGGGGCAGAGGCAATCAGCCCCAGCATTTT.

The rearrangement joins TRBV11-2 to TRBJ2-7; D is possibly TRBD1 or TRBD2 (5 bases each). V lost 3 bases and J lost 6, with 9 bases in between. This CDR3 is 12 amino acids long. Per germline, CDR1 SGHAT and CDR2 FQNNGV. CDR3 in DNA: TGTGCCAGCAGCTTTCGGGGCTCCGAGCAGTACGTC. Its protein product is CASSFRGSEQYV.

The rearrangement uses TRBV7-2 and TRBJ1-5, with unresolved D. This CDR3 has 16 amino acids. Germline CDR1 is SGHTA and CDR2 is FQGNSA. With 5 bases removed from V and 3 bases from J, the gap between germline ends came to 17 bases. The CDR3 coding sequence is TGTGCCAGCAGCCCCACCTCTAAGTTGTACAATCAGCCCCAGCATTTT. Protein product: CASSPTSKLYNQPQHF.

The genes are TRBV28 and TRBJ1-5; 7 bases line up with TRBD1. The length of the CDR3 is 15 residues. Trimming cost V 5 bases and J 1 base; bases outside gene matches: 5. CDR1 and CDR2 (germline): MDHEN, SYDVKM. As DNA, the CDR3 is TGTGCCAGCAGTCCGAGACAGGGAAGCAATCAGCCCCAGCATTTT. Encoded protein: CASSPRQGSNQPQHF.

This clone showed up just a few times. J is TRBJ1-2 and V is TRBV5-1; 8 positions agree with TRBD1. Germline CDR1 reads SGHRS; CDR2 reads YFSETQ. V lost 2 bases to trimming and J lost 8 bases; unmatched junction nucleotides: 2. The CDR3 runs 12 residues. CDR3 residues: CASSFTGGGYTF. The CDR3 DNA reads TGCGCCAGCAGCTTCACAGGGGGAGGCTACACCTTC.

This sequence joins TRBV28 and TRBJ1-5; D is uncertain. Deletions cut 2 bases from V and 5 bases from J, with 7 bases between. Germline V CDR1 and CDR2: MDHEN, SYDVKM. The CDR3 totals 13 residues. CDR3: CASSLPGDQPQHF. CDR3 coding DNA: TGTGCCAGCAGTTTACCAGGTGATCAGCCCCAGCATTTT.

This clone appeared a single time. The V gene is TRBV5-1, the J gene TRBJ2-3; D not resolved. The CDR3 sequence is 15 residues long. Germline V gene sequence: CDR1 SGHRS, CDR2 YFSETQ. The V end was cut by 4 bases, the J end by 0 bases, with 12 bases between. CDR3 sequence: CASSPPLGSTDTQYF. CDR3 coding DNA: TGCGCCAGCAGCCCCCCACTGGGAAGCACAGATACGCAGTATTTT. The entire variable domain, with the rest obtained from reference TRBV5-1 and TRBJ2-3, is as follows: KAGVTQTPRYLIKTRGQQVTLSCSPISGHRSVSWYQQTPGQGLQFLFEYFSETQRNKGNFPGRFSGRQFSNSRSEMNVSTLELGDSALYLCASSPPLGSTDTQYFGPGTRLTVL.

This chain uses TRBV7-9 with TRBJ1-1, with D perhaps TRBD1 (5 bases). V was shortened by 5 bases and J by 3 bases, with 13 bases between the two germline ends. Germline values: CDR1 SEHNR, CDR2 FQNEAQ (reference sequence). CDR3 size: 14 residues. CDR3 sequence: CASSLIGGDTEAFF. In nucleotides, the CDR3 is TGTGCCAGCAGCCTAATCGGGGGGGACACTGAAGCTTTCTTT.

The chain carries TRBV5-1 and TRBJ2-1; 13 nucleotides match TRBD2. Trimming took 0 bases from V and 1 from J; bases not matched to a gene: 13. This CDR3 has 21 amino acids. In germline, CDR1 is SGHRS, CDR2 YFSETQ. CDR3 residues: CASSLESGLAGRVTSYNEQFF. In DNA form, the CDR3 reads TGCGCCAGCAGCTTGGAATCGGGACTAGCGGGGCGGGTGACGTCCTACAATGAGCAGTTCTTC.

This rearrangement joins TRBV19 to TRBJ1-3; a possible D gene is TRBD1 (5 bases). The length of the CDR3 is 16 residues. From germline, CDR1 is LNHDA and CDR2 SQIVND (reference sequence). V was cut by 7 bases and J by 1 base, with 17 bases left in between. Here the CDR3 DNA reads TGTGCCAGTAAAGGGGTCAGGACACTTTCTGGAAACACCATATATTTT. Protein sequence: CASKGVRTLSGNTIYF.

The rearrangement links TRBV6-5 to TRBJ1-2; D perhaps matches TRBD1 (6 bases). The CDR3 runs to 14 residues. Trimming pared 6 bases from V and 4 bases from J, leaving 15 bases between. Germline assignment: CDR1 MNHEY and CDR2 SVGAGI. CDR3 coding DNA: TGTGCCAGCAGACGCCGTACAGGGCTCTATGGCTACACCTTC. It codes for CASRRRTGLYGYTF.

The V gene is TRBV29-1, the J gene TRBJ2-1; D is perhaps TRBD1 (6 bases). Germline assignment: CDR1 SQVTM and CDR2 ANQGSEA. Trimming cost V 7 bases and J 1 base, with 8 bases left between them. CDR3 length: 12 residues. The CDR3 DNA is TGCAGCGCTGGGACATCCTACAATGAGCAGTTCTTC. This encodes CSAGTSYNEQFF.

V and J are TRBV5-4 and TRBJ1-2; D remains ambiguous. Trimming pared 4 bases from V and 8 bases from J, leaving 15 bases between. The CDR3 runs 13 residues. Germline CDR1 is SGHNT and CDR2 is YYREEE (reference sequence). CDR3 protein: CASSREGKNGYTF. CDR3 bases: TGTGCCAGCAGCCGGGAAGGGAAGAACGGCTACACCTTC.

This clone was found once. This chain connects TRBV5-6 to TRBJ2-5, with D maybe TRBD2 (6 bases). Germline CDR1 and CDR2: SGHDT and YYEEEE. CDR3 length: 15 residues. Trimming stripped 1 base from V and 5 bases from J, with 15 bases between. DNA of the CDR3: TGTGCCAGCAGCTTGTTGCGGGGAACCAGTGAGACCCAGTACTTC. It yields the protein CASSLLRGTSETQYF.

The V and J genes are TRBV19 and TRBJ1-3; a possible D gene is TRBD1 (6 bases). This CDR3 is built from 16 residues. The V end lost 6 bases, the J end lost 2 bases, and 17 bases lay between the germline ends. From germline, CDR1 is LNHDA and CDR2 SQIVND (reference sequence). In DNA form, the CDR3 reads TGTGCCAGTAGCCAACGGCGGGGGGCGGCTGGAAACACCATATATTTT. Encoded protein: CASSQRRGAAGNTIYF.

The chain carries TRBV29-1 and TRBJ1-2; a possible D gene is TRBD1 (5 bases). With 8 bases removed from V and 8 bases from J, the gap between germline ends came to 15 bases. The length of the CDR3 is 11 residues. Germline CDR1 is SQVTM and CDR2 is ANQGSEA. CDR3 residues: CSSLGEPGYTF. DNA for the CDR3: TGCAGCTCACTAGGGGAGCCCGGCTACACCTTC.

The rearrangement joins TRBV6-1 to TRBJ2-1, with D unclear. CDR1 and CDR2 (germline): MNHNS, SASEGT. CDR3 length: 16 residues. With 2 bases removed from V and 4 bases from J, the gap between germline ends came to 15 bases. The CDR3, as DNA: TGTGCCAGCAGTGAATCCGCCACGACGATATACAATGAGCAGTTCTTC. Residues: CASSESATTIYNEQFF.

The chain's CDR3 is CASSVDPGQGTQYF. In DNA, the CDR3 is TGTGCCAGCAGCGTCGATCCGGGACAAGGGACGCAGTATTTT. The chain employs TRBV9 and TRBJ2-3, with a weak D call TRBD1 (6 bases). The V end was cut by 2 bases, the J end by 9 bases, with 16 bases between. The CDR3 runs 14 residues. Per germline, CDR1 SGDLS and CDR2 YYNGEE.

The rearrangement links TRBV30 to TRBJ2-1; D gene unclear. Germline CDR1 reads GTSNPN; CDR2 reads SVGIG (reference sequence). Trimming took 5 bases from V and 0 from J, leaving 14 bases between them. CDR3 length: 15 residues. Here the CDR3 reads CAWDKEGPSYNEQFF. DNA of the CDR3: TGTGCCTGGGACAAAGAAGGGCCCTCCTACAATGAGCAGTTCTTC.

The chain uses TRBV7-2 and TRBJ2-7; possible D gene TRBD1, 6 bases. V was pared by 3 bases and J by 6 bases, with 12 bases between. Looked up from germline, CDR1 is SGHTA and CDR2 is FQGNSA. CDR3 length equals 13 residues. Written as DNA, the CDR3 is TGTGCCAGCAGCTTTGACAGGAGGCGCGAGCAGTACGTC. As protein: CASSFDRRREQYV.

The chain joins TRBV5-1 to TRBJ1-2; D perhaps matches TRBD1 (5 bases). Germline-derived CDR1 and CDR2 are SGHRS and YFSETQ. V was trimmed by 4 bases and J by 4 bases, leaving 11 bases between them. CDR3 length equals 13 residues. CDR3 amino acids: CASSLRDSYGYTF. The CDR3, as DNA: TGCGCCAGCAGCCTAAGGGACTCCTATGGCTACACCTTC.

The chain recombines TRBV5-5 with TRBJ1-6; D is unresolved. The CDR3 has 13 residues. Trimming shortened V by 0 bases and J by 10 bases, and 8 bases separated the two germline ends. Germline V gives CDR1 SGHKS, CDR2 YYEKEE (reference sequence). The DNA for the CDR3 is TGTGCCAGCAGCTTGGAAACAATCTCACCCCTCCACTTT. Protein sequence: CASSLETISPLHF.

The V gene is TRBV9, the J gene TRBJ1-5; 10 bases align to TRBD1. J lost 3 bases, V lost 8 bases, and 8 bases had no gene match. This CDR3 has 15 amino acids. CDR1 is SGDLS and CDR2 is YYNGEE in the germline V gene. The CDR3 DNA is TGTGCCAGTTCCGGGACAGGGGCCTTCAATCAGCCCCAGCATTTT. This gives the protein CASSGTGAFNQPQHF.

The V gene is TRBV6-5, the J gene TRBJ2-7, with D maybe TRBD1 (6 bases). V was trimmed by 6 bases and J by 1 base, leaving 16 bases between them. The CDR3 sequence is 15 residues long. Germline V gene sequence: CDR1 MNHEY, CDR2 SVGAGI. The CDR3 DNA is TGTGCCAGCAGCAACCCCGGGACACCTTCCTACGAGCAGTACTTC. It is translated as CASSNPGTPSYEQYF.

V usage is TRBV4-1 and J usage is TRBJ2-7; D possibly corresponds to TRBD1 (6 bases). The CDR3 has 12 amino acids. The V and J ends lost 0 bases and 7 bases respectively, with 7 bases between them. The V gene's germline CDR1 is MGHRA and CDR2 YSYEKL. As DNA, the CDR3 is TGCGCCAGCAGCCAAGAGAGGGGGGAGCAGTACTTC. Its translation is CASSQERGEQYF.